These 2 T cell receptor beta chains came from one sample sequenced in a study of immune cell composition in non-small cell lung cancer. Normal lung was taken at the farthest possible site, at least 3 cm from tumour. The table came from immunoSEQ multiplex PCR; TCRdb's copy has only in-frame clones and leaves some out. The sample includes around 3,500 clones, roughly 69% seen only once; the top ten take over 15%. Sequenced input: non-adjacent lung tissue. The source is a human donor with non-small cell lung cancer.

The chain carries TRBV5-4 and TRBJ2-3; possible D gene TRBD2, 5 bases. This CDR3 contains 18 residues. Germline V gene data show CDR1 as SGHNT and CDR2 as YYREEE (reference sequence). Trimming shortened V by 4 bases and J by 0 bases, and 21 bases separated the two germline ends. The CDR3 sequence: CASSPASGSVSSTDTQYF. Written as DNA, the CDR3 is TGTGCCAGCAGCCCCGCCTCGGGGAGTGTTTCTAGCACAGATACGCAGTATTTT.

V and J are TRBV6-5 and TRBJ1-6, with TRBD1 matching over 7 bases. J was trimmed by 10 bases and V by 6 bases; bases with no gene match: 9. The CDR3 is 14 residues long. CDR1 and CDR2 (germline): MNHEY, SVGAGI. The CDR3 DNA reads TGTGCCAGCAGGCCGACAGGGTTTGAATCACCCCTCCACTTT. It codes for CASRPTGFESPLHF.